The entry below describes one TCR beta chain. An assay was performed, and its level was deep. The authors loaded about 0.2 ug DNA, about 30,000 T cell genomes, into sorted-subset replicate PCRs. Sequencing was performed with immunoSEQ multiplex PCR; in TCRdb, only in-frame clones are kept and a portion is missing. Counted here are about 380,000 clones, about 97% occurring once; the ten biggest clones make up 0.32%. These data come from a study of shared clonotypes between healthy human individuals. At the level of the study: Donor composition was a couple of women and three men, aged 18 to 49.

Germline V gene data show CDR1 as MDHEN and CDR2 as SYDVKM. J was trimmed by 2 bases and V by 3 bases; bases with no gene match: 3. CDR3 length: 15 residues. The receptor was isolated from a man younger than 40 in good health. Material: memory CD8+ T cells sorted from blood. Subset described: CD45RO+ cells pooled with CCR7-negative TemRA cells. The chain combines TRBV28 with TRBJ2-3, with TRBD2 identical over 9 bases. As DNA, the CDR3 is TGTGCCAGCAGTTTTGGCGGGAGGGCCACAGATACGCAGTATTTT. This encodes CASSFGGRATDTQYF.